This T cell receptor (beta chain) came from a study of T cells expressing NK-cell markers. No DNA is given; TCRdb re-called the 5' RACE reads and lists each CDR3 protein once. Its table lists some 410,000 distinct CDR3 sequences. The germline CDR1 and CDR2 sequences are DFQATT and SNEGSKA (reference sequence). This CDR3 has 15 residues. The rearrangement joins TRBV20-1 to TRBJ1-5. What was sequenced was blood T cells: a sorted CD56 or NKG2C T cell subset, CD4+ or CD8+ T cells, or bulk PBMC T cells (not recorded which). The receptor was derived from a woman between 18 and 75 years old in good health. This chain's CDR3 is CSAGVEGRNNQPQHF.